This record concerns one T cell receptor beta chain sequence. The target of this receptor is not known. There are no base qualities to consult, and no much larger clone falls within one base. Including cysteine and phenylalanine, the CDR3 has 15 amino acids. Only CDR3 DNA is held: 45 bases, read in frame from base 1. Looking up the germline V gene (reference sequence) yields CDR1 SEHNR and CDR2 FQNEAQ. V loses 5 bases at its end and J loses 4 bases; junction bases beyond the gene matches: 5. TCR CDR3 regions were amplified from genomic DNA by multiplex PCR using the deep immunoSEQ assay. Genomic DNA extracted from each cell subset was distributed evenly over all wells of several immunoSEQ 96-well plates, and each plate served as one replicate. For sorted subsets, roughly 190 ng of genomic DNA, equivalent to roughly 30,000 T cell genomes, went into each replicate PCR. Purified libraries were quantified with a Qubit 3.0 fluorometer, sized on a Bioanalyzer 2100, and re-quantified with the KAPA Library Quantification kit. Every immunoSEQ 96-well plate was sequenced on a dedicated single-read 150-cycle Illumina NextSeq 550 flow cell. The original methods were these. The immunoSEQ output contained only junctional sequences without quality scores, so filtering could not match that applied to full-length reads. To assign V/J genes and CDR3, sequences were annotated against IMGT germline references using PyIR, a Python wrapper for IgBLAST v1.9. Reads with weak V/J assignments (E-value above 1e-6), missing CDR3, stop codons, out-of-frame junctions, or ambiguous translated residues were removed. V3J clonotypes were defined by identical inferred V gene, J gene, and CDR3 amino acid sequence. The percentage overlap between two repertoires was calculated by dividing the number of shared unique clonotypes by the size of the smaller repertoire. Repertoire richness was assessed with RTK rarefaction, the Chao1 estimator, and Recon v2.1 estimates of unobserved clonotypes. For all TCRbeta clonotypes obtained by the gDNA method from a few donors, generation probabilities were computed with OLGA. This immuneACCESS table, as held by TCRdb, lists in-frame sequences with V and J called but not all clones. Of the missing ones, under half trace to an unresolved V gene in checked studies; the others have no known cause. The D gene and trimming were derived from the DNA, and the V and J assignments and clone size from that table. For this sample there are about 2.1 million clones; roughly 95% appear just once. 1.5% to 2% of the sample is in the top ten clones.

This record belongs to a study of shared clonotypes between healthy human individuals (TCRdb year 2020). Concerning the study at large: The cohort comprised a couple of women and a few men aged 18 to 49 years. To estimate repertoire size and how much clonotypes are shared between individuals, the study performed deep sequencing of blood TCR repertoires from a few healthy adults. For each donor, CD4 naive and CD4 memory were each given three plates, CD8 naive was given two plates, and CD8 memory was given one plate. To increase sequencing depth and limit assay-specific biases, TCR repertoire library preparation and sequencing were carried out by different laboratories using diverse techniques. Between about 0.8 and 8.9 billion PBMCs per donor were obtained by leukapheresis. Results the study describes overall, beyond this receptor: Around 5.4% of naive CD4, around 3.5% of naive CD8, approximately 2.2% of memory CD4, and about 0.4% of memory CD8 clonotypes were shared across four donors. Rarefaction of sorted-subset datasets indicated incomplete sequencing despite the large sequencing depth. Higher generation probabilities were observed for clonotypes shared by all four sorted-subset donors than for non-shared clonotypes. Estimated clonotype richness was generally larger for naive than for memory subsets. The small number of donors limited the genetic and exposure-history diversity represented. Pairwise subsampling indicated that sequencing depth was expected to affect the degree of clonotype sharing among donors. Sampling was limited to blood, and TCR repertoires in tissue likely differ from TCR repertoires in blood.

For the CD8 naive samples, CD45RO-negative cells were positively selected for CCR7, yielding a CD45RA+CCR7+ population from which TemRA cells were excluded. The donors were healthy, HIV-negative adults who had no recently reported acute infections or vaccinations. All donors were Caucasian adults living in Nashville, Tennessee, USA. Blood was collected by leukapheresis, and PBMCs were isolated by Ficoll-Histopaque density gradient centrifugation and then cryopreserved in liquid nitrogen vapor phase. Analytical flow cytometry was used to check the purity and quantity of each magnetically sorted T cell population. Each sorted fraction had its genomic DNA isolated and then quantified by UV absorbance on a Nanodrop 2000c.

Here the chain combines TRBV7-9 and TRBJ2-1, and 10 bases in between align with TRBD2. Sequenced: naive CD8+ T cells from PBMCs. The cell subset or site label corresponds to: CD45RA+CCR7+. This receptor was taken from a man in his late teens or twenties in good health. Some clones in this sample may be carry-over from other donors' samples. The bases read TGTGCCAGCAGCCAGCTAGCGGGAGAATACAATGAGCAGTTCTTC. This encodes CASSQLAGEYNEQFF. The entire variable domain, with the stretches around the CDR3 drawn from the reference TRBV7-9 and TRBJ2-1 proteins, is DTGVSQNPRHKITKRGQNVTFRCDPISEHNRLYWYRQTLGQGPEFLTYFQNEAQLEKSRLLSDRFSAERPKGSFSTLEIQRTEQGDSAMYLCASSQLAGEYNEQFFGPGTRLTVL.